Sequencing of this TCR beta chain was carried out in a study of shared clonotypes between healthy human individuals. Clones were read by immunoSEQ multiplex PCR, and TCRdb kept only the in-frame ones, dropping some. The data show around 2,000,000 clones, with roughly 95% seen just once and 0.1% to 0.15% held by the top ten. CD45RA-negative memory and CD45RA+ naive subsets were split from the CD4+ cells. Deletions cut 3 bases from V and 5 bases from J, with 12 bases between. The germline gives CDR1 SGDLS, CDR2 YYNGEE. There are 14 residues in the CDR3. The chain combines TRBV9 with TRBJ2-1, with D perhaps TRBD1 or TRBD2 (5 bases each). The sequenced sample consisted of naive CD4+ T cells sorted from blood. Documented subset: CD45RA+ positively selected. The TCR sequence derives from a man aged 18-30 years in good health. CDR3 DNA sequence: TGTGCCAGCAGCGCCGGGACCAAGGACAATGAGCAGTTCTTC. Its translation: CASSAGTKDNEQFF. Based on the CDR3 plus reference TRBV9 and TRBJ2-1, the full variable domain is DSGVTQTPKHLITATGQRVTLRCSPRSGDLSVYWYQQSLDQGLQFLIQYYNGEERAKGNILERFSAQQFPDLHSELNLSSLELGDSALYFCASSAGTKDNEQFFGPGTRLTVL.